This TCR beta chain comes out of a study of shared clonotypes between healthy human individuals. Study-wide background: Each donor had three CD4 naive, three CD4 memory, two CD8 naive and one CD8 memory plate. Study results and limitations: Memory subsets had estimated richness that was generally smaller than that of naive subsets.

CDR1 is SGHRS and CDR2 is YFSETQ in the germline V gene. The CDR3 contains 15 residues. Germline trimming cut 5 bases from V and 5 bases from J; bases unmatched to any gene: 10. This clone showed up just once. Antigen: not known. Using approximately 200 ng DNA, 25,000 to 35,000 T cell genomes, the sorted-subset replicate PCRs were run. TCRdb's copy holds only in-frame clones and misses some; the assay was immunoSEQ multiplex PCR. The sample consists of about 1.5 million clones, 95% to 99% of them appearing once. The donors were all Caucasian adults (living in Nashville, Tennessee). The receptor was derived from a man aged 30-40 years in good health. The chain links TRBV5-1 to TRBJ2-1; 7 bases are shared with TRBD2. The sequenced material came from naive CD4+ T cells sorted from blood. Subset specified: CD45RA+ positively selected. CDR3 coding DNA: TGCGCCAGCAGTTTTTTCCTAGCGGAAAACAATGAGCAGTTCTTC. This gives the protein CASSFFLAENNEQFF.